Below, one TCR beta chain is given with its context. Patients had received no treatment of any kind before thyroid surgery. Source study methods: Researchers built a distant-metastasis classifier for papillary thyroid cancer that drew on CDR3 differences across clinicopathological groups. TCRdb recomputed clones from the PCR reads via MiXCR. The V and J calls were not made by the authors but by TCRdb's processing. The data contain about 41,000 clones, approximately 24% of them singletons. With 4 bases removed from V and 5 bases from J, the gap between germline ends came to 12 bases. CDR3 size: 13 residues. Germline V gene lookup returns CDR1 SGHRS and CDR2 YFSETQ. This specimen comes from a study of metastatic and nonmetastatic thyroid tumors. Study-level background: Across peripheral blood and tumor or nodule tissue samples taken from malignant and benign thyroid patients, the repertoires were compared with one another.

This TCR came from a female donor with papillary thyroid cancer or a benign thyroid nodule (not recorded which). Some clones in this sample may be carry-over from other donors' samples. The chain uses TRBV5-1 and TRBJ1-2; D is unresolved. Sequencing was performed on tumor tissue. In DNA, the CDR3 is TGCGCCAGCAGCCCCGGCGGGGAATATGGCTACACCTTC. This translates into CASSPGGEYGYTF.